The 9 T cell receptor beta chains below were found in one sample sequenced in a study of cytomegalovirus exposure and HLA in healthy donors. This PCR relied on a set of 60 Vbeta primers and 13 Jbeta primers. Method: immunoSEQ multiplex PCR; TCRdb's copy keeps in-frame clones and lacks some. The sample holds around 210,000 clones, roughly 78% seen once. The source material was PBMCs. These receptors all come from a boy between 10 and 17 years old in good health and CMV-seronegative.

The V and J genes are TRBV30 and TRBJ1-2; D unclear. The ends were cut back, 0 bases at V and 2 bases at J, with 13 bases in the middle. This CDR3 has 15 residues. The germline V gene has CDR1 GTSNPN and CDR2 SVGIG (reference sequence). CDR3 nucleotides: TGTGCCTGGAGTGTACTTAGAAGAGTAAACTATGGCTACACCTTC. Translating it yields CAWSVLRRVNYGYTF.

The chain uses TRBV4-1 and TRBJ1-2; 11 nucleotides align to TRBD1. Unmatched junction bases numbered 11, after V lost 4 bases and J lost 4 bases. The CDR3 spans 17 residues. Germline-derived CDR1 and CDR2 are MGHRA and YSYEKL. The CDR3 DNA sequence: TGCGCCAGCAGCCGAGAAACGTGGGACAGGGGGTCCTATGGCTACACCTTC. As protein: CASSRETWDRGSYGYTF.

The CDR3 protein is CASSLVGGGRADTQYF. For the CDR3, the DNA is TGTGCCAGCAGTTTGGTTGGGGGAGGGCGGGCAGATACGCAGTATTTT. This rearrangement joins TRBV27 to TRBJ2-3, with 7 bases lining up with TRBD2. The V gene's germline CDR1 is MNHEY and CDR2 SMNVEV (reference sequence). This CDR3 region has 16 residues. V was clipped by 3 bases and J by 4 bases; unmatched bases: 10.

This chain connects TRBV4-1 to TRBJ1-4; D possibly corresponds to TRBD1 (5 bases). The CDR3 runs 15 residues. Looked up from germline, CDR1 is MGHRA and CDR2 is YSYEKL. V was shortened by 9 bases and J by 1 base, with 15 bases between the two germline ends. The CDR3 loop reads CARIESGGTNEKLFF. CDR3 DNA sequence: TGCGCCAGAATTGAATCGGGGGGAACTAATGAAAAACTGTTTTTT.

The chain links TRBV27 to TRBJ2-1; TRBD1 matches at 8 bases. Germline CDR1 MNHEY, CDR2 SMNVEV (reference sequence). V was pared by 2 bases and J by 9 bases, with 9 bases of the junction left unmatched. CDR3 length: 15 residues. The CDR3 DNA is TGTGCCAGCAGTTTAGGCCAGGGGGCAGGGATTGAGCAGTTCTTC. Translated: CASSLGQGAGIEQFF.

This rearrangement joins TRBV2 to TRBJ2-1, with 8 positions matching TRBD1. The CDR3 extends over 14 amino acids. J lost 7 bases, V lost 5 bases, and 7 bases had no gene match. Per the germline V gene, CDR1 is SNHLY and CDR2 is FYNNEI. DNA of the CDR3: TGTGCCAGCAGTCCGAGACAGGGGACGAATGAGCAGTTCTTC. Its translation is CASSPRQGTNEQFF.

The V call is TRBV25-1, the J call TRBJ2-4, with 10 nucleotides matching TRBD1. The germline V gene has CDR1 MGHDK and CDR2 SYGVNS. The V segment lost 8 bases and the J segment 9 bases; nucleotides outside the gene matches: 10. This CDR3 has 14 amino acids. This chain's CDR3 is CASDRTGGMCIQYF. The CDR3 DNA reads TGTGCCAGCGATCGGACAGGGGGAATGTGCATTCAGTACTTC.

The V gene is TRBV10-3, the J gene TRBJ1-5; 8 nucleotides match TRBD1. The CDR3 has 15 residues. Germline assignment: CDR1 ENHRY and CDR2 SYGVKD. J was trimmed by 6 bases and V by 3 bases; bases with no gene match: 7. Here the CDR3 DNA reads TGTGCCATCAGTGATAAGACAGGGGAAGGTCAGCCCCAGCATTTT. Amino acids: CAISDKTGEGQPQHF.

This clone was seen once. The CDR3 coding sequence is TGTGCCAGCAGCTTAGCGCGGGGGGCCGGCAATCAGCCCCAGCATTTT. It codes for CASSLARGAGNQPQHF. The genes are TRBV7-8 and TRBJ1-5, with D possibly being TRBD1 (6 bases). Trimming shortened V by 0 bases and J by 2 bases, and 11 bases separated the two germline ends. CDR1 is SGHVS, CDR2 FQNEAQ, per germline. There are 16 residues in the CDR3.